Described below is a single TCR beta chain sequence and its context. Its antigen is undetermined. This CDR3 comprises 14 residues. The V and J ends lost 6 bases and 5 bases, in that order; junction bases with no gene match: 8. The V gene's germline CDR1 is SQVTM and CDR2 ANQGSEA. This specimen comes from a study of somatic mutations in cytotoxic T cells in rheumatoid arthritis. Study-level findings and limits: Statistically, CD8+ T-cell clonality was not significantly distinct between individuals with rheumatoid arthritis and age-matched healthy controls.

Only in-frame clones appear in the TCRdb table, and some are missing; sequencing was by immunoSEQ multiplex PCR. The profile covers fewer than 4,000 clones, with over 70% appearing a single time and around 28% taken by the ten largest. The source material was CD8+ T cells sorted from blood. J is TRBJ1-1 and V is TRBV29-1; 11 nucleotides align to TRBD1. The sequence was obtained from a man in his fifties or sixties with rheumatoid arthritis. CDR3 sequence reads: CSVAGTGGWTEAFF. The CDR3 nucleotides read TGCAGCGTGGCCGGGACAGGGGGTTGGACTGAAGCTTTCTTT.